This TCR beta chain was retrieved from a study of metastatic and nonmetastatic thyroid tumors. Study-level points and caveats: Malignant tumors reportedly showed significantly higher TCR beta diversity than benign nodules in both blood and tumor.

Per the study methods: The distant-metastasis classifier for papillary thyroid cancer was built from CDR3 differences across clinicopathological groups. MiXCR re-clonotyped the PCR reads for TCRdb. TCRdb, not the original authors, processed these V and J calls. The table has about 59,000 clones, under 20% seen once. Germline-derived CDR1 and CDR2 are SGDLS and YYNGEE. V trimming: 1 base; J trimming: 6 bases; junction bases outside the gene matches: 1. The CDR3 is 13 amino acids. This clone was seen ten or more times. Its antigen is still unknown. No patient had received any treatment before thyroid surgery.

This rearrangement joins TRBV9 to TRBJ2-1; 7 bases line up with TRBD2. This TCR came from a male donor with papillary thyroid cancer or a benign thyroid nodule (not recorded which). Some clones in this sample may be carry-over from other donors' samples. The source material was blood. The chain's CDR3 is CASSVRGGNEQFF. The CDR3, as DNA: TGTGCCAGCAGCGTACGCGGGGGCAATGAGCAGTTCTTC.